The 2 T cell receptor beta chains in this list originate from one sample, sequenced in a study of T cell clones after liver transplantation. Profiling relied on immunoSEQ multiplex PCR, and the TCRdb table lists in-frame clones only, not all of them. The sample contains approximately 10,000 clones, approximately 74% of which appear only once. Sample: CD4+ T cells from blood, taken around 33 months after liver transplant. The receptors originated from a human patient who received a liver transplant. Some T cells may have originated in the graft donor.

The V gene is TRBV6-5, the J gene TRBJ2-1; D is unclear. The CDR3 contains 13 residues. Germline V CDR1 and CDR2: MNHEY, SVGAGI. The germline V and J ends were trimmed by 3 bases and 5 bases, with 8 bases remaining between them. This CDR3 is CASSYGHHNEQFF. CDR3 DNA sequence: TGTGCCAGCAGTTATGGGCACCACAATGAGCAGTTCTTC.

Remarks on this clone: A junction end diverges from the germline sequence, so it may reflect a read error. The rearrangement links TRBV11-3 to TRBJ2-2, with no clear D. The CDR3 has 12 residues. Germline lookup yields CDR1 SGHNT and CDR2 YENEEA. CDR3 coding DNA: TGTGCCAGCAGCTTAAACAACGGGGAGCTGTTTTTT. Translated: CASSLNNGELFF.